The 17 T cell receptor beta chains presented below share a single source sample, sequenced in a study of T cells in Graves' hyperthyroidism and ophthalmopathy. RNA transcripts served as the template for amplifying TCR beta CDR3 regions. In the first-round RT-PCR of the TCR CDR3, the HTBI primer set was used. A single record per CDR3 protein comes from TCRdb applying MiXCR to the multiplex PCR reads. This table holds about 600,000 distinct CDR3 sequences, around 15% found once. Sequenced material: blood. The source of these receptors is a woman in her forties or fifties with Graves' ophthalmopathy.

There are many counts of this clonotype. The chain joins TRBV18 to TRBJ2-2; D might be TRBD2 (5 bases). V lost 6 bases to trimming and J lost 5 bases, with 16 bases between them. This CDR3 has 15 residues. CDR1 KGHSH and CDR2 LQKENI come from the germline V gene. DNA of the CDR3: TGTGCCAGCTCCCGAGGAGCGAGAGGGACCGGGGAGCTGTTTTTT. It specifies CASSRGARGTGELFF. Full variable domain (rest looked up from reference TRBV18 and TRBJ2-2): NAGVMQNPRHLVRRRGQEARLRCSPMKGHSHVYWYRQLPEEGLKFMVYLQKENIIDESGMPKERFSAEFPKEGPSILRIQQVVRGDSAAYFCASSRGARGTGELFFGEGSRLTVL.

This clonotype appeared many times. This sequence joins TRBV20-1 and TRBJ2-7; the match to TRBD1 covers 7 bases. Germline assignment: CDR1 DFQATT and CDR2 SNEGSKA (reference sequence). This CDR3 comprises 13 residues. V shed 5 bases, J shed 2 bases, and the junction held 6 bases outside the gene matches. The CDR3 is CSAPQGTTYEQYF. The CDR3 DNA follows: TGCAGTGCTCCACAGGGGACCACCTACGAGCAGTACTTC.

This clonotype has more than one count but fewer than ten. The J gene is TRBJ2-3, the V gene TRBV4-1; 7 bases line up with TRBD1. This CDR3 has 18 amino acids. Germline V gene lookup returns CDR1 MGHRA and CDR2 YSYEKL. The V and J ends lost 0 bases and 0 bases, in that order; junction bases with no gene match: 9. For the CDR3, the DNA is TGCGCCAGCAGCCAAGATCGGCCCCCGGGACAGAGCACAGATACGCAGTATTTT. It yields the protein CASSQDRPPGQSTDTQYF.

This clonotype was found many times. The chain recombines TRBV7-2 with TRBJ1-1; D is unclear. Germline CDR1 is SGHTA and CDR2 is FQGNSA. V lost 1 base, J lost 0 bases, and 9 bases lay in between. The CDR3 is 15 amino acids. CDR3 region: CASSLVAGMNTEAFF. CDR3 DNA sequence: TGTGCCAGCAGCTTAGTTGCAGGCATGAACACTGAAGCTTTCTTT.

This clonotype showed up many times. The chain carries TRBV28 and TRBJ2-4; 8 bases align to TRBD1. From germline, CDR1 is MDHEN and CDR2 SYDVKM. This CDR3 comprises 14 residues. V shed 6 bases and J 8 bases; nucleotides not matched to a gene: 9. The CDR3 is CASSSDRARHIQYF. CDR3 in DNA: TGTGCCAGCAGCTCGGACAGGGCGAGGCACATTCAGTACTTC. The whole variable domain, filled in from reference TRBV28 and TRBJ2-4, reads DVKVTQSSRYLVKRTGEKVFLECVQDMDHENMFWYRQDPGLGLRLIYFSYDVKMKEKGDIPEGYSVSREKKERFSLILESASTNQTSMYLCASSSDRARHIQYFGAGTRLSVL.

There are a few counts of this clonotype. The chain recombines TRBV12-3 or TRBV12-4 with TRBJ2-1; 13 nucleotides align to TRBD2. This CDR3 region has 15 residues. Unmatched junction bases numbered 12, after V lost 10 bases and J lost 9 bases. The CDR3 sequence is CATYRLAGGRSEQFF. The CDR3 DNA is TGTGCCACCTACAGACTAGCGGGAGGAAGGAGTGAGCAGTTCTTC.

This clonotype has at least ten counts. This chain links TRBV7-2 with TRBJ2-7; TRBD1 aligns across 10 bases. Germline V lookup: CDR1 SGHTA, CDR2 FQGNSA. The CDR3 sequence is 14 residues long. V lost 5 bases, J lost 6 bases, and 7 bases stayed unmatched. CDR3 sequence reads: CASSEGQGSVEQYF. The DNA of the CDR3 is TGTGCCAGCAGCGAGGGACAGGGGAGCGTCGAGCAGTACTTC.

This clonotype showed up just a few times. One end of the junction fails to match germline, which may point to a read error. The V and J genes are TRBV20-1 and TRBJ1-1; perhaps TRBD1 as D (6 bases). The CDR3 runs 14 residues. CDR1 is DFQATT and CDR2 is SNEGSKA in the germline V gene (reference sequence). This chain's CDR3 is CSTRDTDRPREAFF. The CDR3, as DNA: TGCAGTACTAGAGACACTGACAGGCCCCGTGAAGCTTTCTTT.

In this sample, this clonotype turned up a few times. Germline and junction disagree at one end, which may indicate a read error. This sequence joins TRBV6-5 and TRBJ2-7; 10 bases fit TRBD2. Per germline, CDR1 MNHEY and CDR2 SVGAGI. The CDR3 loop spans 16 amino acids. The CDR3 DNA reads as TGTGCCAGCAATTACTCGATTCGGACTAGCGGTTACGAGCAGTACTTC. Translating gives CASNYSIRTSGYEQYF.

In its sample, this clonotype was seen many times. V usage is TRBV6-1 and J usage is TRBJ2-3; 9 nucleotides match TRBD2. The V gene end was trimmed by 6 bases and the J gene end by 3 bases; junction bases not matched to a gene: 13. Germline CDR1 is MNHNS and CDR2 is SASEGT. The CDR3 length is 17 residues. As DNA, the CDR3 is TGTGCCAGCAGAGAACAAGCCTTAGCGGGAGTTACAGATACGCAGTATTTT. Amino acids: CASREQALAGVTDTQYF.

This clonotype occurred many times. The rearrangement joins TRBV4-1 to TRBJ2-3, with D hard to call. In germline, CDR1 is MGHRA, CDR2 YSYEKL. The V gene lost 7 bases and the J gene lost 0 bases, with 11 bases spanning the gap. The CDR3 totals 14 residues. CDR3 sequence reads: CASNRGFSTDTQYF. In DNA, the CDR3 is TGCGCCAGCAACCGTGGGTTTAGCACAGATACGCAGTATTTT.

This clonotype was counted at least ten times. CDR3 nucleotide sequence: TGTGCCATCAGTGAAGGACAGGGATCGAACACCGGGGAGCTGTTTTTT. This gives the protein CAISEGQGSNTGELFF. The V gene is TRBV10-3, the J gene TRBJ2-2; 8 bases are a match to TRBD1. V lost 3 bases to trimming and J lost 0 bases; unmatched junction nucleotides: 3. Germline V gene sequence: CDR1 ENHRY, CDR2 SYGVKD. The CDR3 extends over 16 amino acids.

This clonotype was recorded many times. The chain employs TRBV11-3 and TRBJ2-3; TRBD2 matches 10 bases. This CDR3 region has 18 residues. Looked up from germline, CDR1 is SGHNT and CDR2 is YENEEA. With V trimmed by 1 base and J by 4 bases, 11 bases remained unmatched. As DNA, the CDR3 is TGTGCCAGCAGCTTAGTGAGTACTAGCGGGGACCCAGCAGATACGCAGTATTTT. Translating it yields CASSLVSTSGDPADTQYF.

This clonotype was seen only a few times. The CDR3 DNA reads as TGTGCCAGCAGTGGGAACAGGGTCAACACCTTC. Translated: CASSGNRVNTF. The chain links TRBV3-1 to TRBJ1-2, with a weak D call TRBD1 (6 bases). Germline V gives CDR1 LGHDT, CDR2 YNNKEL (reference sequence). Trimming pared 6 bases from V and 12 bases from J, leaving 14 bases between. This CDR3 spans 11 amino acids.

The chain employs TRBV11-3 and TRBJ1-4; D remains ambiguous. Germline-derived CDR1 and CDR2 are SGHNT and YENEEA. The CDR3 spans 14 residues. The V end lost 5 bases, the J end lost 8 bases, and 15 bases lay between the germline ends. The CDR3 loop is CASSDIKTGEKLFF. CDR3 bases: TGTGCCAGCAGCGATATTAAAACGGGGGAAAAACTGTTTTTT.

CDR3 bases: TGCAGTGCTAGAGCGGCCAGGGGGATAGCCAAAAACATTCAGTACTTC. Translating gives CSARAARGIAKNIQYF. This sequence joins TRBV20-1 and TRBJ2-4, with 7 nucleotides matching TRBD1. CDR1 DFQATT and CDR2 SNEGSKA come from the germline V gene (reference sequence). J gave up 0 bases and V 1 base, and 6 bases lay outside the gene matches. This CDR3 has 16 residues.

In this sample, this clonotype turned up many times. V is TRBV7-2 and J is TRBJ2-7; tentatively, D is TRBD1 (5 bases). The CDR3 length is 12 residues. V gave up 4 bases and J gave up 3 bases, with 7 bases separating them. Germline loops: CDR1 SGHTA, CDR2 FQGNSA. CDR3 coding DNA: TGTGCCAGCAGCTCAGGGAACTACGAGCAGTACTTC. It encodes CASSSGNYEQYF.